This is a list of T cell receptor beta chains from one sample in a study of cytomegalovirus exposure and HLA in healthy donors. Some clones are missing from TCRdb's copy, which holds only in-frame ones; the method was immunoSEQ multiplex PCR. The sample has about 73,000 clones; approximately 95% are singletons. Sequencing input: PBMCs. The source of these receptors is a young man in good health and CMV-seronegative. The CDR3 runs from the conserved cysteine through the conserved F or W. The D gene is left open where the match is weak. The size of a clone is reported for some rows only, either as once, few or many, or as a class for expanded clones.

cdr3_length: 15; j_call: TRBJ1-2; v_call: TRBV19; clone_size: NA; d_call: TRBD1; cdr3_nt: TGTGCCAGTAGCAACTTGGACAGGAGACCCTATGGCTACACCTTC; cdr3_aa: CASSNLDRRPYGYTF
cdr3_length: 15; j_call: TRBJ1-5; v_call: TRBV7-6; clone_size: NA; d_call: NA; cdr3_nt: TGTGCCAGCAGCTTGGGCAGGGATAGCAATCAGCCCCAGCATTTT; cdr3_aa: CASSLGRDSNQPQHF
cdr3_length: 17; j_call: TRBJ2-4; v_call: TRBV5-1; clone_size: NA; d_call: TRBD1; cdr3_nt: TGCGCCAGCAGCTTGGCCTTAGGAGGGACAGGAGGAAACATTCAGTACTTC; cdr3_aa: CASSLALGGTGGNIQYF
cdr3_length: 15; j_call: TRBJ2-1; v_call: TRBV9; clone_size: NA; d_call: NA; cdr3_nt: TGTGCCAGCAGCGTAGAGGGACTGGTCCTTAATGAGCAGTTCTTC; cdr3_aa: CASSVEGLVLNEQFF
cdr3_length: 15; j_call: TRBJ2-5; v_call: TRBV7-2; clone_size: NA; d_call: TRBD2; cdr3_nt: TGTGCCAGCAGCTTAACTAGCGGGGGTGTGGAGACCCAGTACTTC; cdr3_aa: CASSLTSGGVETQYF
cdr3_length: 15; j_call: TRBJ1-1; v_call: TRBV28; clone_size: once; d_call: NA; cdr3_nt: TGTGCCAGCAGTATAGACAGTAGACAGAACACTGAAGCTTTCTTT; cdr3_aa: CASSIDSRQNTEAFF
cdr3_length: 16; j_call: TRBJ1-1; v_call: TRBV19; clone_size: NA; d_call: TRBD1; cdr3_nt: TGTGCCAGTAGTATGGAGACAGGGGGCTGGGAGGCTGAAGCTTTCTTT; cdr3_aa: CASSMETGGWEAEAFF
cdr3_length: 13; j_call: TRBJ1-1; v_call: TRBV29-1; clone_size: NA; d_call: NA; cdr3_nt: TGCAGCGTTCGTGGGCTTATGAACACTGAAGCTTTCTTT; cdr3_aa: CSVRGLMNTEAFF
cdr3_length: 15; j_call: TRBJ1-2; v_call: TRBV19; clone_size: NA; d_call: NA; cdr3_nt: TGTGCCAGTAGTATAGACCTCGACGGACTTAGGGGCTACACCTTC; cdr3_aa: CASSIDLDGLRGYTF
cdr3_length: 14; j_call: TRBJ2-5; v_call: TRBV25-1; clone_size: NA; d_call: TRBD1; cdr3_nt: TGTGCCAGCAGTCGGACAGGGGTGGCAGAGACCCAGTACTTC; cdr3_aa: CASSRTGVAETQYF
cdr3_length: 15; j_call: TRBJ2-1; v_call: TRBV4-3; clone_size: NA; d_call: NA; cdr3_nt: TGCGCCAGCAGCCAAGAGATGGGAGCCTACAATGAGCAGTTCTTC; cdr3_aa: CASSQEMGAYNEQFF
cdr3_length: 14; j_call: TRBJ1-3; v_call: TRBV5-1; clone_size: NA; d_call: TRBD1; cdr3_nt: TGCGCCAGCAGCTGGGACAGGGGTGGAAACACCATATATTTT; cdr3_aa: CASSWDRGGNTIYF
cdr3_length: 14; j_call: TRBJ2-2; v_call: TRBV27; clone_size: NA; d_call: TRBD1; cdr3_nt: TGTGCCAGCAGTTTAGGACAGGGCGCCGGGGAGCTGTTTTTT; cdr3_aa: CASSLGQGAGELFF
cdr3_length: 17; j_call: TRBJ2-2; v_call: TRBV10-3; clone_size: NA; d_call: TRBD2; cdr3_nt: TGTGCCATCAGTGAATCCTCGGGGGGGGCGAACACCGGGGAGCTGTTTTTT; cdr3_aa: CAISESSGGANTGELFF
cdr3_length: 16; j_call: TRBJ2-7; v_call: TRBV5-5; clone_size: NA; d_call: TRBD1; cdr3_nt: TGTGCCAGCAGCGCCGAAGGATGGGACAGACCCTACGAGCAGTACTTC; cdr3_aa: CASSAEGWDRPYEQYF
cdr3_length: 14; j_call: TRBJ1-2; v_call: TRBV28; clone_size: NA; d_call: TRBD1; cdr3_nt: TGTGCCAGCAGTTCGACAGGGGGCGGGAGTGGCTACACCTTC; cdr3_aa: CASSSTGGGSGYTF
cdr3_length: 14; j_call: TRBJ2-7; v_call: TRBV5-5; clone_size: once; d_call: NA; cdr3_nt: TGTGCCAGCAGCTTGGCCGGGGGGCTCTACGAGCAGTACTTC; cdr3_aa: CASSLAGGLYEQYF
cdr3_length: 13; j_call: TRBJ1-5; v_call: TRBV30; clone_size: NA; d_call: NA; cdr3_nt: TGTGCCTGGAGCAAGGGAGACAATCAGCCCCAGCATTTT; cdr3_aa: CAWSKGDNQPQHF
cdr3_length: 16; j_call: TRBJ2-3; v_call: TRBV6-1; clone_size: NA; d_call: NA; cdr3_nt: TGTGCCAGCAGTGAACGAGGTTACAGGAGCACAGATACGCAGTATTTT; cdr3_aa: CASSERGYRSTDTQYF
cdr3_length: 15; j_call: TRBJ1-2; v_call: TRBV28; clone_size: NA; d_call: TRBD1; cdr3_nt: TGTGCCAGCAGCCTACCACAGGGGATCTACTATGGCTACACCTTC; cdr3_aa: CASSLPQGIYYGYTF